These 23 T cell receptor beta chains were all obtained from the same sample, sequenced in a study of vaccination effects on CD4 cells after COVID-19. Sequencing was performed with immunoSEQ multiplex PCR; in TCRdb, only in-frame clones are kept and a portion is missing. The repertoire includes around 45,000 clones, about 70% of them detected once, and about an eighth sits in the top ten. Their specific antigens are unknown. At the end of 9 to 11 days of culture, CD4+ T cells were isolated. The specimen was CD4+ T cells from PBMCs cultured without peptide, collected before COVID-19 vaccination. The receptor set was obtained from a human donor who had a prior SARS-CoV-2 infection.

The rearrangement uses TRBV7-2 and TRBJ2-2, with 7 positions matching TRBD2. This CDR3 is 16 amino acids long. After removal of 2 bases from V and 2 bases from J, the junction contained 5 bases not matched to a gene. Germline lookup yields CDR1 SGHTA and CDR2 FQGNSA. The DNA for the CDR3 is TGTGCCAGCAGCTTAATGGCTAGCGGAAACACCGGGGAGCTGTTTTTT. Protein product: CASSLMASGNTGELFF.

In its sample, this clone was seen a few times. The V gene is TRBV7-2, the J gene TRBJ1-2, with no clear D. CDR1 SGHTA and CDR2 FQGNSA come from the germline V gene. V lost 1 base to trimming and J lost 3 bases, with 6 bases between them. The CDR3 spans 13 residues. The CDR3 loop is CASSLGGYYGYTF. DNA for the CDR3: TGTGCCAGCAGCTTAGGAGGGTACTATGGCTACACCTTC.

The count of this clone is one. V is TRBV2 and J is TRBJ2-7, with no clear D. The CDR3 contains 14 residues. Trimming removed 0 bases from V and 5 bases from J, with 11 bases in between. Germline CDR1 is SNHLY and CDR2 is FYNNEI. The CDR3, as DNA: TGTGCCAGCAGTGAAGCGGCTTTCCGAGACGAGCAGTACTTC. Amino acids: CASSEAAFRDEQYF.

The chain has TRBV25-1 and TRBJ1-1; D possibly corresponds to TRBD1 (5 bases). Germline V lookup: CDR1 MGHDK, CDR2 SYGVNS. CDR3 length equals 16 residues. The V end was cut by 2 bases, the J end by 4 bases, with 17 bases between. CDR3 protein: CASSEVSGRPGTEAFF. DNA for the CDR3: TGTGCCAGCAGTGAAGTATCGGGGCGACCTGGCACTGAAGCTTTCTTT.

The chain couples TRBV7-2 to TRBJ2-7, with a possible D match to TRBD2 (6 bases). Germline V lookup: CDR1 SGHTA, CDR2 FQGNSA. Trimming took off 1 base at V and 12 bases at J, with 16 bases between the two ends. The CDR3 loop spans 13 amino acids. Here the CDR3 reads CASSLVRDSGWYF. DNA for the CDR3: TGTGCCAGCAGCTTAGTGCGGGACTCCGGGTGGTACTTC.

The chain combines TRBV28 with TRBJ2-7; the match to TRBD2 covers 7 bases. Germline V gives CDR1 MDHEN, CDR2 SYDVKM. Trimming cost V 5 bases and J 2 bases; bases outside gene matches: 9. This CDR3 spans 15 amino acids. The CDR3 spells CASSPAGLRAYEQYF. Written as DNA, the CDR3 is TGTGCCAGCAGTCCAGCGGGGTTGCGGGCCTACGAGCAGTACTTC. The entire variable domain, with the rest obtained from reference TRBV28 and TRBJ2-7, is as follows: DVKVTQSSRYLVKRTGEKVFLECVQDMDHENMFWYRQDPGLGLRLIYFSYDVKMKEKGDIPEGYSVSREKKERFSLILESASTNQTSMYLCASSPAGLRAYEQYFGPGTRLTVT.

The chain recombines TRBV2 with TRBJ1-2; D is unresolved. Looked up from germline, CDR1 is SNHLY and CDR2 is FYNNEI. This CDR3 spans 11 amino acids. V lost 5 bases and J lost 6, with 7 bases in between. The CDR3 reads CASSNRDGYTF. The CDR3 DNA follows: TGTGCCAGCAGTAATAGAGATGGCTACACCTTC. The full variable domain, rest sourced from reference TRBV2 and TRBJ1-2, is EPEVTQTPSHQVTQMGQEVILRCVPISNHLYFYWYRQILGQKVEFLVSFYNNEISEKSEIFDDQFSVERPDGSNFTLKIRSTKLEDSAMYFCASSNRDGYTFGSGTRLTVV.

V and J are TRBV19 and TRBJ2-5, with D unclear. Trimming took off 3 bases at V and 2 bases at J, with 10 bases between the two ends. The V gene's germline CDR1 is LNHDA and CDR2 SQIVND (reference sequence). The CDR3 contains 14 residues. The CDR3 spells CASSIGPTQETQYF. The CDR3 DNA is TGTGCCAGTAGTATCGGACCTACTCAAGAGACCCAGTACTTC. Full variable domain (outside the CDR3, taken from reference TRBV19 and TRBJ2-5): DGGITQSPKYLFRKEGQNVTLSCEQNLNHDAMYWYRQDPGQGLRLIYYSQIVNDFQKGDIAEGYSVSREKKESFPLTVTSAQKNPTAFYLCASSIGPTQETQYFGPGTRLLVL.

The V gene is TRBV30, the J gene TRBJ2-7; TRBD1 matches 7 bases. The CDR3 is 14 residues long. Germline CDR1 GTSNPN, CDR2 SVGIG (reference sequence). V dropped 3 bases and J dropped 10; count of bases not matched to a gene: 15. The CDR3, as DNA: TGTGCCTGGAGGGTGCCCGGGACAGCACCAAAACAGTACTTC. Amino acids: CAWRVPGTAPKQYF.

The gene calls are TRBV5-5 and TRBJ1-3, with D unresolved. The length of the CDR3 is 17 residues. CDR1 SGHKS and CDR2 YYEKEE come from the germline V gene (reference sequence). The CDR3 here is CDANRDTRTLSGNTIYF. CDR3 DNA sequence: TGTGACGCTAATAGGGATACTCGAACTCTCTCTGGAAACACCATATATTTT.

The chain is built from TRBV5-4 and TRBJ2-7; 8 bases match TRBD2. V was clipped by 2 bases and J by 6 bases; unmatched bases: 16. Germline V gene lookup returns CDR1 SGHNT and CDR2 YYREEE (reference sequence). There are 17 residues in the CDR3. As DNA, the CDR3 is TGTGCCAGCAGCTTTCGATTAGTGGGACTAGTGGTTGGCGAGCAGTACTTC. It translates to CASSFRLVGLVVGEQYF.

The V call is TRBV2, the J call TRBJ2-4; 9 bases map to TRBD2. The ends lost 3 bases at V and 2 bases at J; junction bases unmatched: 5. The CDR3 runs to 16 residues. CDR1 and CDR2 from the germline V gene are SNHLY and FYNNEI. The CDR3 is CASSDLLAGTKNIQYF. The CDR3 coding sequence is TGTGCCAGCAGTGATCTGCTAGCGGGGACCAAAAACATTCAGTACTTC.

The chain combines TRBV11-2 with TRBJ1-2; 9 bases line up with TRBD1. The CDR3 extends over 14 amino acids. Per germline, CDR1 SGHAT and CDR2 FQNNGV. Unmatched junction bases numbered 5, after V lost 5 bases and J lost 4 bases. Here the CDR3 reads CASSPQDRGYGYTF. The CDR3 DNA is TGTGCCAGCAGCCCCCAGGACAGGGGCTATGGCTACACCTTC. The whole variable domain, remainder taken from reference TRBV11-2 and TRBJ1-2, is EAGVAQSPRYKIIEKRQSVAFWCNPISGHATLYWYQQILGQGPKLLIQFQNNGVVDDSQLPKDRFSAERLKGVDSTLKIQPAKLEDSAVYLCASSPQDRGYGYTFGSGTRLTVV.

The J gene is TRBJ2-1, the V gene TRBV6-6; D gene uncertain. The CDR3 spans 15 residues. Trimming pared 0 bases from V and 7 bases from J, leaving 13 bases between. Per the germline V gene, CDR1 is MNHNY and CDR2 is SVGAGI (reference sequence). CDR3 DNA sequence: TGTGCCAGCAGTTACTCTCGCGGCGTTAGAAATGAGCAGTTCTTC. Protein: CASSYSRGVRNEQFF.

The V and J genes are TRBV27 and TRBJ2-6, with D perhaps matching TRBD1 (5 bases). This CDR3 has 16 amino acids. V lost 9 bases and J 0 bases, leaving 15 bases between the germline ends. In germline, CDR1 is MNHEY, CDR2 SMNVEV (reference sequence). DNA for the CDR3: TGTGCCAGGGGGTGGGGCCCAGGCTCTGGGGCCAACGTCCTGACTTTC. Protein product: CARGWGPGSGANVLTF.

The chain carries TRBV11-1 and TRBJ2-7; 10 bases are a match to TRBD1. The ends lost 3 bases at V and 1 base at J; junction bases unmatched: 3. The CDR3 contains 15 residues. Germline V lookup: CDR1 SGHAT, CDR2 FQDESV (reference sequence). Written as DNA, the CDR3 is TGTGCCAGCAGCTTCGGGACAGGGGTATCCTACGAGCAGTACTTC. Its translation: CASSFGTGVSYEQYF.

DNA for the CDR3: TGTGCCAGCAGCGTAAATGGACAGGGCTACGAGCAGTACTTC. Its protein product is CASSVNGQGYEQYF. This chain links TRBV7-3 with TRBJ2-7, with 8 nucleotides matching TRBD1. CDR3 size: 14 residues. Germline CDR1 reads SGHTA; CDR2 reads FQGTGA. The trim removed 5 bases at V and 3 bases at J, leaving 6 bases unmatched.

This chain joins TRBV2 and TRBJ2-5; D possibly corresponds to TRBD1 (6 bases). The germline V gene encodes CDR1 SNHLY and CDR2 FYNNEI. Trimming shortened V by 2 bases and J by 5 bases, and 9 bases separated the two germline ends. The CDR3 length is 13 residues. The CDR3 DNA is TGTGCCAGCAGTGAATGGGGGCGGGAGACCCAGTACTTC. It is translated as CASSEWGRETQYF.

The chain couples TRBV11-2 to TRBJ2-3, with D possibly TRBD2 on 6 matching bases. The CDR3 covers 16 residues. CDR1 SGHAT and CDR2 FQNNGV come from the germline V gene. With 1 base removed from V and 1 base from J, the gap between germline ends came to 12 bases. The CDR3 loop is CASSLGGVGGTDTQYF. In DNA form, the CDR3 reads TGTGCCAGCAGCTTAGGGGGGGTGGGGGGCACAGATACGCAGTATTTT.

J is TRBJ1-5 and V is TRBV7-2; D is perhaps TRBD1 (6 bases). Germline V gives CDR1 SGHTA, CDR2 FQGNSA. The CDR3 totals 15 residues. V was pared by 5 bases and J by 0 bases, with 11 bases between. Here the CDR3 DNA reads TGTGCCAGCAGCCCACAGGGTCATAGCAATCAGCCCCAGCATTTT. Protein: CASSPQGHSNQPQHF. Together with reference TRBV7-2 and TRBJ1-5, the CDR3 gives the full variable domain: GAGVSQSPSNKVTEKGKDVELRCDPISGHTALYWYRQSLGQGLEFLIYFQGNSAPDKSGLPSDRFSAERTGGSVSTLTIQRTQQEDSAVYLCASSPQGHSNQPQHFGDGTRLSIL.

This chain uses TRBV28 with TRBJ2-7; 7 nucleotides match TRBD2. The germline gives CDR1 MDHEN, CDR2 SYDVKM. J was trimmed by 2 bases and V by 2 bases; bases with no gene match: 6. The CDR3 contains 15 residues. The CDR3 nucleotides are TGTGCCAGCAGTTTACCTAGCGGAAACGCCTACGAGCAGTACTTC. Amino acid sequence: CASSLPSGNAYEQYF.

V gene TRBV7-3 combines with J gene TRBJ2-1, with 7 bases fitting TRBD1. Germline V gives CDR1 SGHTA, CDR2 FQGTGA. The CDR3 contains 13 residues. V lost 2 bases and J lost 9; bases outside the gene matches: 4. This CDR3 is CASSLRDSGEQFF. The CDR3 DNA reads TGTGCCAGCAGCTTACGGGACAGCGGTGAGCAGTTCTTC.

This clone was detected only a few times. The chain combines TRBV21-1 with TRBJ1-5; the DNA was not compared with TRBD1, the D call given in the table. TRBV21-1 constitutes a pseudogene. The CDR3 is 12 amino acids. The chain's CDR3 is CARQGDNQPQHF. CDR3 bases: TGTGCCAGACAGGGGGACAATCAGCCCCAGCATTTT.